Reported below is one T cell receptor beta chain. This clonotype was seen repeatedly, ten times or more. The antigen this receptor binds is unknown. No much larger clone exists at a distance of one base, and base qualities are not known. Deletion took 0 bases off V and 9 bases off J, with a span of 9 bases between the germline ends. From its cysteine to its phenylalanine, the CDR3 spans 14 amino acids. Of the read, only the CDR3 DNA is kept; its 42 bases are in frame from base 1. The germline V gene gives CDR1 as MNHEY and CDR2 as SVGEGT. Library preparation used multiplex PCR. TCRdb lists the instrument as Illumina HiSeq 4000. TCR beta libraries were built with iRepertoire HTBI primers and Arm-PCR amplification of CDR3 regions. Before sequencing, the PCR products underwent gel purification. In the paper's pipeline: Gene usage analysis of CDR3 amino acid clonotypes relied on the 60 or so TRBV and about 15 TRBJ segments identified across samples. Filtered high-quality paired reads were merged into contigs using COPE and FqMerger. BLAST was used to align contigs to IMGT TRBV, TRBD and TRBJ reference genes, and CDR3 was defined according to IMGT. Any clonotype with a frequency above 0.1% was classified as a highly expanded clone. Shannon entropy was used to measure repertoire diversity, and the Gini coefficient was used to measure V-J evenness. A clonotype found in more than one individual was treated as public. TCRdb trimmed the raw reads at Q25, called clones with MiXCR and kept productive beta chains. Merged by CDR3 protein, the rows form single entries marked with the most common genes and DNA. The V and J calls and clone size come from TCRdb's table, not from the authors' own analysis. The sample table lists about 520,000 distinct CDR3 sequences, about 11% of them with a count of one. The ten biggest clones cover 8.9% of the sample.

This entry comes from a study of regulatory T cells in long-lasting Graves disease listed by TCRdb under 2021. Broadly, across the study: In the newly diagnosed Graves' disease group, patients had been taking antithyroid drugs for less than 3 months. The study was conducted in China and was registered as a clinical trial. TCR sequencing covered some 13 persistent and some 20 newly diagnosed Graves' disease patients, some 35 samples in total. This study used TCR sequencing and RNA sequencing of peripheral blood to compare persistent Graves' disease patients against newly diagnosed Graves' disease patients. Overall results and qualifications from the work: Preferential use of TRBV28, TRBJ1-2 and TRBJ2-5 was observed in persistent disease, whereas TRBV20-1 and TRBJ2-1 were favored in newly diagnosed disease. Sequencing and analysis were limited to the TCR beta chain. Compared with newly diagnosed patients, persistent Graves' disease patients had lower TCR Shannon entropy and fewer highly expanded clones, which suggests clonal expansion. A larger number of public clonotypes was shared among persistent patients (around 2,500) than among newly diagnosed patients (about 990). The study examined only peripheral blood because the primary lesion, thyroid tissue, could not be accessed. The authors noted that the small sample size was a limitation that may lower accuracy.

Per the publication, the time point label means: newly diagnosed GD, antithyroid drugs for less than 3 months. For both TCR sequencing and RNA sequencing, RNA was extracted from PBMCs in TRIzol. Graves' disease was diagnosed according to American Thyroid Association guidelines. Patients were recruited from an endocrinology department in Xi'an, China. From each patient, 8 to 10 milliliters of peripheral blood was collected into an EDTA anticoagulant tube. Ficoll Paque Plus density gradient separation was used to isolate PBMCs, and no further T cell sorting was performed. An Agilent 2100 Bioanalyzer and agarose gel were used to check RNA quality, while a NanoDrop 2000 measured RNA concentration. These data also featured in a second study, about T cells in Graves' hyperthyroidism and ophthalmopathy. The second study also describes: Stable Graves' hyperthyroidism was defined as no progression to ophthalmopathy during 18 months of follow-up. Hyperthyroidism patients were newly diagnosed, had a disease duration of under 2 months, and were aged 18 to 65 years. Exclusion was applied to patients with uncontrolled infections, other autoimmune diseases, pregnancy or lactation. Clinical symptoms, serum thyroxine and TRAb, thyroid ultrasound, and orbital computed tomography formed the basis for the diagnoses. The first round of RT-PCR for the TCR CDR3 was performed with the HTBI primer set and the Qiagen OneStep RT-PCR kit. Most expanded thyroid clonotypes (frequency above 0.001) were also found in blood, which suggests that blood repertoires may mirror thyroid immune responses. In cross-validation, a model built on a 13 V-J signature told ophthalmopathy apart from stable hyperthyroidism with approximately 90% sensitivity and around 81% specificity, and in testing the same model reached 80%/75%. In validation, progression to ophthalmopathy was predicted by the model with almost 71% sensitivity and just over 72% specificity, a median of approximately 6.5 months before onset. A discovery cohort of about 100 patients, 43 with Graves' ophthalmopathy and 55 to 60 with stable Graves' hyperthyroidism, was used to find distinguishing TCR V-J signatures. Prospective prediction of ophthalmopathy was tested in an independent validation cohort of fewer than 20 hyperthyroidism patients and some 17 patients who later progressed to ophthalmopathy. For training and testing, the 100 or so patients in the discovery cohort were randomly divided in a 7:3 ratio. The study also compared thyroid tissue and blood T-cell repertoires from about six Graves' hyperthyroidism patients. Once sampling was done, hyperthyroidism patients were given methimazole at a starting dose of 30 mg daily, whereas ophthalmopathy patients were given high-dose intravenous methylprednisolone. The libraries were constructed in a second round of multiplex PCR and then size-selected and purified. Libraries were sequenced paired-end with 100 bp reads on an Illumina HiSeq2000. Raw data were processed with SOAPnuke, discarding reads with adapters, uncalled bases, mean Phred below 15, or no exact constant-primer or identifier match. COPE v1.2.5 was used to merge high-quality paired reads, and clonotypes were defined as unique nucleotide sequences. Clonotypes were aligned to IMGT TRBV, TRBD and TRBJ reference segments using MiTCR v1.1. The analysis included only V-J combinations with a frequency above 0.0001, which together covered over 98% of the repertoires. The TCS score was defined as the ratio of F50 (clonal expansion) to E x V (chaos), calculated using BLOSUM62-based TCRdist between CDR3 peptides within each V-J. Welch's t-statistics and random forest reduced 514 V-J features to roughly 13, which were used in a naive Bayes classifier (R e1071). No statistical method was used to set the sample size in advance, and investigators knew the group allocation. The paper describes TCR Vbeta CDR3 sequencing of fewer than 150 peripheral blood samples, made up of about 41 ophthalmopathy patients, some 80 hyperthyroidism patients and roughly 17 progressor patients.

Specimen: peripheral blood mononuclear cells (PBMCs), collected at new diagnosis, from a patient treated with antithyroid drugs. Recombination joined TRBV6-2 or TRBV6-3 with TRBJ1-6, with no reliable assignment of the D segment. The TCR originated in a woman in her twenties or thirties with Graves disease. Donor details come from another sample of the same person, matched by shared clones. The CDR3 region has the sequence CASSYSGLSSPLHF. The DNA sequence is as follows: TGTGCCAGCAGTTACTCTGGGCTGAGTTCACCCCTCCACTTT.